This TCR beta chain was identified during a study of T-cell reconstitution after alpha-beta-depleted transplantation in children. V was cut by 5 bases and J by 4 bases, with 12 bases left in between. The CDR3 runs to 15 residues. Library preparation (for TCRbeta) was performed with unique molecular identifiers. From the PCR reads, TCRdb called clonotypes with MiXCR, one entry per CDR3 protein. The profile covers 440,000 or so distinct CDR3 sequences, with around 9.9% appearing a single time and roughly 5.1% taken by the ten largest. This clonotype came up a few times. The rearrangement joins TRBV12-3 or TRBV12-4 to TRBJ2-6, with a possible D match to TRBD2 (6 bases). Here the sequenced sample was PBMCs from the stem cell graft donor, taken from the stem cell graft. The TCR was taken from a human donor who donated a stem cell graft to a child with acute myeloid leukemia. The CDR3 loop is CASSPGVLGANVLTF. The CDR3 bases are TGTGCCAGCAGTCCGGGGGTGTTAGGGGCCAACGTCCTGACTTTC.